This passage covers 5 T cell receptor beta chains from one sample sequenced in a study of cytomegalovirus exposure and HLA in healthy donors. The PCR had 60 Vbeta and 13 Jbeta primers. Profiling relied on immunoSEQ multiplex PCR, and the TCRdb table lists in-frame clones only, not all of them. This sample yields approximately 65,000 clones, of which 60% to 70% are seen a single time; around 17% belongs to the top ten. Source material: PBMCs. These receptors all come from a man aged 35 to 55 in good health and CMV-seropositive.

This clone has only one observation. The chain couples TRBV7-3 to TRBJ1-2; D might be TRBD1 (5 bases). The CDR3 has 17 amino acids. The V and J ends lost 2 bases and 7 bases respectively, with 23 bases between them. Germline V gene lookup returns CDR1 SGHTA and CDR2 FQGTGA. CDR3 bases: TGTGCCAGCAGCTTACGGGCTACTGCTAGGGGCCCGCGTGGCTACACCTTC. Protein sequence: CASSLRATARGPRGYTF.

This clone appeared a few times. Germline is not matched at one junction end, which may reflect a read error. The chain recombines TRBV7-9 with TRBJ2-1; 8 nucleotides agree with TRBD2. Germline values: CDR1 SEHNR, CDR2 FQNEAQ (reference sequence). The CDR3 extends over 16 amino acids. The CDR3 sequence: CSSSSPLFAGGNEQFF. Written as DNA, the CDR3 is TGTTCCAGCAGCTCCCCCTTGTTCGCGGGAGGCAATGAGCAGTTCTTC.

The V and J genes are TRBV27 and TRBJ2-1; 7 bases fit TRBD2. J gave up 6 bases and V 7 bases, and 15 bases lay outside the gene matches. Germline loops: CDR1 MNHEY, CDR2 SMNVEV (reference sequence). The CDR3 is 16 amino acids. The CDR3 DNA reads TGTGCCAGCATTTGGGTGGAGGGAGGGCCTTGCAATGAGCAGTTCTTC. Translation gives CASIWVEGGPCNEQFF.

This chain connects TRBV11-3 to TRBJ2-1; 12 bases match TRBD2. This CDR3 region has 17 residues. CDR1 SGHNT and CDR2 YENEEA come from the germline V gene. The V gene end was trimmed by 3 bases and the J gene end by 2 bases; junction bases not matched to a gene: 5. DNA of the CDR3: TGTGCCAGCAGCTTCGGAAGGACTAGCGGGGCCTACAATGAGCAGTTCTTC. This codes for CASSFGRTSGAYNEQFF.

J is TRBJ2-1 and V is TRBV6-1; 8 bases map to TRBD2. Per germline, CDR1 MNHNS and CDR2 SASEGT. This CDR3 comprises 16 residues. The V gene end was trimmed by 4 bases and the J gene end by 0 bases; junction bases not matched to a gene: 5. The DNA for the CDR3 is TGTGCCAGCAGTGGGACTAGCTACGGCTCCTACAATGAGCAGTTCTTC. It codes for CASSGTSYGSYNEQFF.